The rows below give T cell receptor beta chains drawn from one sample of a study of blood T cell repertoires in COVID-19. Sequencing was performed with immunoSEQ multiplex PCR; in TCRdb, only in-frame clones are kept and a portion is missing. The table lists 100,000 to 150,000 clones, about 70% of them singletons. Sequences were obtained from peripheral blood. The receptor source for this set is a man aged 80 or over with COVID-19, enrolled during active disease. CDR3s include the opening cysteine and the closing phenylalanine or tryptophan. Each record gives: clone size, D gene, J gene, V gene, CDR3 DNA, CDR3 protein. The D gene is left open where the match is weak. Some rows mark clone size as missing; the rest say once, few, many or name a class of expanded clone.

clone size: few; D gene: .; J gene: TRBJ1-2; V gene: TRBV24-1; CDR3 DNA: TGTGCCACCAGTAACGGGTTGGACTATGGCTACACCTTC; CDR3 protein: CATSNGLDYGYTF
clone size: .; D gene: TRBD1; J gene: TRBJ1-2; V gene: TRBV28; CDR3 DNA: TGTGCCAGCAGTGCCCTGACAGGGCGGTTTAACTATGGCTACACCTTC; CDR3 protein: CASSALTGRFNYGYTF
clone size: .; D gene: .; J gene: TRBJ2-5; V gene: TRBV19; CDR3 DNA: TGTGCCAGTGCACAGGGACCAGAAGAGACCCAGTACTTC; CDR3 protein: CASAQGPEETQYF
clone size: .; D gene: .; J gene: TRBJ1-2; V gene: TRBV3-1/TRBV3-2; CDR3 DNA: TGTGCCAGCAGCTACGGGGGAGGGGATGGCTACACCTTC; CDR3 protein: CASSYGGGDGYTF
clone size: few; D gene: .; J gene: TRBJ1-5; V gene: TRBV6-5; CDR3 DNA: TGTGCCAGCAAGGCTCGGGAGGGCAATCAGCCCCAGCATTTT; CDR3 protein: CASKAREGNQPQHF
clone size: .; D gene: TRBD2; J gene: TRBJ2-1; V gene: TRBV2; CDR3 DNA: TGTGCCAGCAGTGGGGGAGCGGGAGTAAATGAGCAGTTCTTC; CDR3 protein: CASSGGAGVNEQFF
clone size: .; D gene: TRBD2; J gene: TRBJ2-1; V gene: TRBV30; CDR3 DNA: TGTGCCTGGAGTGTACGAGCGGGAGGGTTCTACAATGAGCAGTTCTTC; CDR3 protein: CAWSVRAGGFYNEQFF
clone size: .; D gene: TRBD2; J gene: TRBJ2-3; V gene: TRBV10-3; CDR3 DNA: TGTGCCATCAGCCTGGGAGGGGGCACAGATACGCAGTATTTT; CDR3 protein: CAISLGGGTDTQYF
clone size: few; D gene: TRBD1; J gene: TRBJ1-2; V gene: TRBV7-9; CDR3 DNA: TGTGCCAGCAGCTTAGATGGGACAGGGAACAGCTATGGCTACACCTTC; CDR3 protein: CASSLDGTGNSYGYTF
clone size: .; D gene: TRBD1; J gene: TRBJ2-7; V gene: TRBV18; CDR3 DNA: TGTGCCAGCTCACTCGACAGGGGATACGAGCAGTACTTC; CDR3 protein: CASSLDRGYEQYF
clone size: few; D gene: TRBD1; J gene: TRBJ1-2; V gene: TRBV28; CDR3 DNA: TGTGCCAGCAGTCTAACGCAGGGGGCGCTGGGCTATGGCTACACCTTC; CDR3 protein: CASSLTQGALGYGYTF
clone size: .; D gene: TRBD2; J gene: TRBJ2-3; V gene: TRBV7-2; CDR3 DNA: TGTGCCAGCAGCTCCTGGGATAGCGGGGGGCCAGATACGCAGTATTTT; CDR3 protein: CASSSWDSGGPDTQYF
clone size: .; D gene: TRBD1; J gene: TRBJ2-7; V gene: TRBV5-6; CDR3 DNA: TGTGCCAGCAGACCTGCGACAGGGGGGGCGGGGGAGGACTCCTACGAGCAGTACTTC; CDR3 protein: CASRPATGGAGEDSYEQYF
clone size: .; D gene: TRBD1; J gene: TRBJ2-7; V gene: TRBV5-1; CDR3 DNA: TGCGCCAGCAGCTTGGTAGGACAGGGGGCCGACGAGCAGTACTTC; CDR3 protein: CASSLVGQGADEQYF
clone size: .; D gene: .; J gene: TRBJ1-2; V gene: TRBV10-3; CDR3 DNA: TGTGCCATCAGCCCAGGCGACGGGGATGGCTACACCTTC; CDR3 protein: CAISPGDGDGYTF
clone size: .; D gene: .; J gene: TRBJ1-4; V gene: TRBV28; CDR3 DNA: TGTGCCAGCAGTAAAAGAGCTAATGAAAAACTGTTTTTT; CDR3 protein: CASSKRANEKLFF
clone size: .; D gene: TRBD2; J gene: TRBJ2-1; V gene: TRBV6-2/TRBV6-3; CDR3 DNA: TGTGCCAGCAGTTCCTTAGCGGGAAGGGCGTATAATGAGCAGTTCTTC; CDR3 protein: CASSSLAGRAYNEQFF
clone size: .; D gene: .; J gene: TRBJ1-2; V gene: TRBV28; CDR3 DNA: TGTGCCAGCAGACCCCTCTGGCAGAACTATGGCTACACCTTC; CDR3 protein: CASRPLWQNYGYTF
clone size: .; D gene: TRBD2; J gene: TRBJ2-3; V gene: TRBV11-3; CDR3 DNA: TGTGCCAGCAGCCCACGGACTAGCGCCGACACAGATACGCAGTATTTT; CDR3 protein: CASSPRTSADTDTQYF
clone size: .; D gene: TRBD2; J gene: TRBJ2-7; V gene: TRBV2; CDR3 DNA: TGTGCCAGCAAAGGGGGCGGGAGGGCCTACGAGCAGTACTTC; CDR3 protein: CASKGGGRAYEQYF
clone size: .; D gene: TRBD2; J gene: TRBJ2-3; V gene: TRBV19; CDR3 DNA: TGTGCCAGTAGGGGGGGCGCTAGCGGGAGTAGGAGCACAGATACGCAGTATTTT; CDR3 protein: CASRGGASGSRSTDTQYF
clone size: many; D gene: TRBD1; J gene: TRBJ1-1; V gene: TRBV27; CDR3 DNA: TGTGCCAGCAGTCCCGCCGGACAGGGCGGCACTGAAGCTTTCTTT; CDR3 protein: CASSPAGQGGTEAFF
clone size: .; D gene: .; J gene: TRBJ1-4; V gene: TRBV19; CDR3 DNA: TGTGCCACCAGTGGGGGACACTACGAAAAACTGTTTTTT; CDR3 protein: CATSGGHYEKLFF
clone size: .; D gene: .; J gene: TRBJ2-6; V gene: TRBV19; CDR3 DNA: TGTGCCAGTAGTGTCCAGTTACCAGGCTCTGGGGCCAACGTCCTGACTTTC; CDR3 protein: CASSVQLPGSGANVLTF
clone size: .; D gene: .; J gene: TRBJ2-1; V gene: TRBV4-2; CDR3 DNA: TGTGCCAGCAGCCAAGGGTGGACTTCCGAGCAGTTCTTC; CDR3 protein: CASSQGWTSEQFF
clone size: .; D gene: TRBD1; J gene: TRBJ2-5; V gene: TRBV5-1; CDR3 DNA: TGCGCCAGCAGCTTGGGGACAGGGTTTGAAGAGACCCAGTACTTC; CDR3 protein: CASSLGTGFEETQYF
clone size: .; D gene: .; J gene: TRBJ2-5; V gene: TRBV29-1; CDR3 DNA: TGCAGCGTTGGGAGAAGGCGTATTTTAGAGACCCAGTACTTC; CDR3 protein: CSVGRRRILETQYF
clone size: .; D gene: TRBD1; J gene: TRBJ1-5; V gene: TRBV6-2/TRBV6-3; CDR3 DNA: TGTGCCAGCAGTCAACAGGGGAATTCAGGCCAGCCCCAGCATTTT; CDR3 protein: CASSQQGNSGQPQHF
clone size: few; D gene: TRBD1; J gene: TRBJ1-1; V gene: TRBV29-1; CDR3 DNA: TGCAGCGGGGGACAGGAGAACACTGAAGCTTTCTTT; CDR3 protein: CSGGQENTEAFF
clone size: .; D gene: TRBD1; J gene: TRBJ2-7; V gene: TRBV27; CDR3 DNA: TGTGCCAGCAGTTTATCGGGGACAGGGACTCCCTACGAGCAGTACTTC; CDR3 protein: CASSLSGTGTPYEQYF
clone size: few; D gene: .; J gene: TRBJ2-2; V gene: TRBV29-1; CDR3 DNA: TGCAGCGCAGACCCCGGGGGGGAGCTGTTTTTT; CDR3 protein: CSADPGGELFF
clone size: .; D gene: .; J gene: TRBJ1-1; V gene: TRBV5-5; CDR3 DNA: TGTGCCAGCAGCTTGCGGGGGTACACTGAAGCTTTCTTT; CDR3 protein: CASSLRGYTEAFF
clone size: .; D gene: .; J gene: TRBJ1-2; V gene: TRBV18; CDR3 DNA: TGTGCCAGCTCCCACGACAGGATAACTAACTATGGCTACACCTTC; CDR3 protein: CASSHDRITNYGYTF
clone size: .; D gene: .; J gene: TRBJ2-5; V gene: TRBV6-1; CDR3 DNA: TGTGCCAGCAGTGAAGGATATAGCGAATCGGAAGAGACCCAGTACTTC; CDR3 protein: CASSEGYSESEETQYF
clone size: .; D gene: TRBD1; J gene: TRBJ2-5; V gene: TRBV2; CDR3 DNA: TGTGCCAGCAGGCCGGGACAGATGGGAGAGACCCAGTACTTC; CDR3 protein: CASRPGQMGETQYF
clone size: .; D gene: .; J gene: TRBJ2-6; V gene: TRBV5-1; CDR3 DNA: TGCGCCTCTGCGGGGCGTCCAGGAGGGGCCAACGTCCTGACTTTC; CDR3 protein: CASAGRPGGANVLTF
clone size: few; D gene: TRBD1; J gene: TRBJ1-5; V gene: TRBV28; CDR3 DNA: TGTGCCAGCAGTTCTGGACAGGGGGGGAATCAGCCCCAGCATTTT; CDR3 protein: CASSSGQGGNQPQHF
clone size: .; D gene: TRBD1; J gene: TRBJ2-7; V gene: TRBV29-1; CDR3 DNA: TGCAGCGTCCGGACAGGAAACTCCTACGAGCAATACTTC; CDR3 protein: CSVRTGNSYEQYF
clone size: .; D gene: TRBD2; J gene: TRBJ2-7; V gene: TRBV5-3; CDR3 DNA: TGTGCCAGATTCCCCTTTATGACTAGCTGCGAGAACGAGCAGTACTTC; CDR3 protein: CARFPFMTSCENEQYF
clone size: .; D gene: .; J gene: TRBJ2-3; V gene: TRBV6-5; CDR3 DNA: TGTGCCAGCATAGGGACAATTAACACAGATACGCAGTATTTT; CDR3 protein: CASIGTINTDTQYF
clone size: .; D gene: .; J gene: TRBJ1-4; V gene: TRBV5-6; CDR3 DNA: TGTGCCAGCAGCTTGGCCATGGGCGGGGCATCCAATGAAAAACTGTTTTTT; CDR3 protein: CASSLAMGGASNEKLFF
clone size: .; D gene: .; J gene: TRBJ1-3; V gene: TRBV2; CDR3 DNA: TGTGCCAGCAGTGAACAGGCGTACTCTGGAAACACCATATATTTT; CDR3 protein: CASSEQAYSGNTIYF
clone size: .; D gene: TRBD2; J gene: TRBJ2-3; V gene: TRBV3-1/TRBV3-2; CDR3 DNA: TGTGCCAGCAGCCCACGGACTAGCGCGGGTACGCAGTATTTT; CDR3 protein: CASSPRTSAGTQYF
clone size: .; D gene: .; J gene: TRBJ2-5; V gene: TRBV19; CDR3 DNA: TGTGCCAGTAGTAGTCTGTCCCAAGAGACCCAGTACTTC; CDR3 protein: CASSSLSQETQYF
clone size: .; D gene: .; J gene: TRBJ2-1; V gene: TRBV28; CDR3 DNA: TGTGCCAGCAGTTTACCAGGGGACTCCTACAATGAGCAGTTCTTC; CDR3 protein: CASSLPGDSYNEQFF
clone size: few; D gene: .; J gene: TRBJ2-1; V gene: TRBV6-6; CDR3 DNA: TGTGCCAGCAGTTACGGGCTAGGGGGAGAACAGTTCTTC; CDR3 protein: CASSYGLGGEQFF
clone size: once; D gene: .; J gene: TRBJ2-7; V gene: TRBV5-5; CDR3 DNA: TGTGCCAGCGGCCAGCGGGCTAGCTCCTACGAGCAGTACTTC; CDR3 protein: CASGQRASSYEQYF
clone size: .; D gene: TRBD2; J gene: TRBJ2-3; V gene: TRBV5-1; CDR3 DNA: TGCGCCAGCAGCTTGGAGGGACTAGCGAACCCCACAGATACGCAGTATTTT; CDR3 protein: CASSLEGLANPTDTQYF